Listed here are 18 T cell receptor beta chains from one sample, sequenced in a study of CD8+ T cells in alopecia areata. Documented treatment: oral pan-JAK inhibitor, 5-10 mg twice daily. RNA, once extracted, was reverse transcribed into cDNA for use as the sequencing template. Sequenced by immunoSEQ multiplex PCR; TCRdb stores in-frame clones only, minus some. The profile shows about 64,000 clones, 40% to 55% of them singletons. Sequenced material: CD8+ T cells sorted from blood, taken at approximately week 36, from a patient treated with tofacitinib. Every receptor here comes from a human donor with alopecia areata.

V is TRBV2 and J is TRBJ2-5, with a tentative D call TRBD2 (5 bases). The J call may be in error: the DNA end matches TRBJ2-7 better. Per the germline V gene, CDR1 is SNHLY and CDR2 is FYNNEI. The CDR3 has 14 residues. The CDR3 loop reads CASSDPAASYEQYF. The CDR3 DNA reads TGTGCCAGCAGTGATCCAGCGGCCTCCTACGAGCAGTACTTC.

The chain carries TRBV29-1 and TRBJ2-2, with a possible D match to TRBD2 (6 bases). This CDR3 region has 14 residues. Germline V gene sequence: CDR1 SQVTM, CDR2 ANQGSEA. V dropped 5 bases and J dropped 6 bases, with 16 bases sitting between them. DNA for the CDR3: TGCAGCGTTTCCCTTTCCGGGAGTCCCGGGGAGCTGTTTTTT. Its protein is CSVSLSGSPGELFF.

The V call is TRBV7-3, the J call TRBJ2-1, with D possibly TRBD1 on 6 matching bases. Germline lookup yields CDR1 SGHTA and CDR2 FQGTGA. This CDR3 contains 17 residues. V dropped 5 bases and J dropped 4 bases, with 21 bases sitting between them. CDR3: CASSLENREALYNEQFF. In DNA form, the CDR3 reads TGTGCCAGCAGCCTAGAAAACAGGGAAGCCCTATACAATGAGCAGTTCTTC.

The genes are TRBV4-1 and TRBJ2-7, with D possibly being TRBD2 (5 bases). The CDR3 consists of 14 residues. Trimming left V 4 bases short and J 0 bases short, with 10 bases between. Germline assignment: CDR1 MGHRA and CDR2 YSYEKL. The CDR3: CASSLLRDSYEQYF. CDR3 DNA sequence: TGCGCCAGCAGCCTCCTCCGGGACTCCTACGAGCAGTACTTC.

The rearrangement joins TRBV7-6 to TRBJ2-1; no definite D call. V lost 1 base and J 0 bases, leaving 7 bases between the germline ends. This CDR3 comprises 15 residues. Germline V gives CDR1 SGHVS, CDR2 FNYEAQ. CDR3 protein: CASSLGVPSYNEQFF. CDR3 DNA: TGTGCCAGCAGCTTAGGTGTCCCCTCCTACAATGAGCAGTTCTTC.

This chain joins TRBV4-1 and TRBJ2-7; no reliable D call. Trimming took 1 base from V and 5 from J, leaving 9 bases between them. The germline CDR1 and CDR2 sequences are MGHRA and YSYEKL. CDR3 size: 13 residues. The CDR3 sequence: CASSQARSDEQYF. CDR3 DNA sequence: TGCGCCAGCAGCCAAGCTAGATCCGACGAGCAGTACTTC.

CDR3 protein: CAIPRPGANVLTF. The CDR3 DNA reads TGTGCCATCCCACGCCCTGGGGCCAACGTCCTGACTTTC. The chain uses TRBV11-1 and TRBJ2-6, with D hard to call. This CDR3 has 13 residues. Germline CDR1 and CDR2: SGHAT and FQDESV (reference sequence). The ends were cut back, 10 bases at V and 2 bases at J, with 9 bases in the middle.

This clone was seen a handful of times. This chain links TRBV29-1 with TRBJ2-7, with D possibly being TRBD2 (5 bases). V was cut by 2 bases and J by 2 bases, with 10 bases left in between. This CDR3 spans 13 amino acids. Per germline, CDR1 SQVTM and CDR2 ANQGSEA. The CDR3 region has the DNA TGCAGCGTTGAAATTAGCGCGGCCTACGAGCAGTACTTC. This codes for CSVEISAAYEQYF.

The chain's CDR3 is CASSLNFRVATGELFF. The CDR3 nucleotides are TGTGCCAGCAGCTTAAATTTTAGGGTCGCCACCGGGGAGCTGTTTTTT. This chain connects TRBV7-2 to TRBJ2-2; D not certain. The V and J ends lost 2 bases and 4 bases respectively, with 14 bases between them. The V gene's germline CDR1 is SGHTA and CDR2 FQGNSA. This CDR3 is built from 16 residues.

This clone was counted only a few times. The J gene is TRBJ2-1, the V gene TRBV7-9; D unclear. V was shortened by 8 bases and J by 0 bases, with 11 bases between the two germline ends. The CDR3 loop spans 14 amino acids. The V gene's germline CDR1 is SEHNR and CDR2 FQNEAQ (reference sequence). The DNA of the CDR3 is TGTGCCAGCGCTGCGACGGACTCCTACAATGAGCAGTTCTTC. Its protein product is CASAATDSYNEQFF.

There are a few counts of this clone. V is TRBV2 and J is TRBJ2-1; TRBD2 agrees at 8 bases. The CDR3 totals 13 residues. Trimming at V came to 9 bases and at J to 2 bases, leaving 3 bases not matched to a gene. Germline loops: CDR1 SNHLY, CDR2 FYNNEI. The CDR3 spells CARAGDPYNEQFF. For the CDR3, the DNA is TGTGCCAGAGCGGGAGATCCCTACAATGAGCAGTTCTTC.

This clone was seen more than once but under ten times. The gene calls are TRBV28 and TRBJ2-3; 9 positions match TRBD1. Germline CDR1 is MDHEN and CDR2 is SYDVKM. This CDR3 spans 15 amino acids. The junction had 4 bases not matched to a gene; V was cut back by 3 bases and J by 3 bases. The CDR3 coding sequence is TGTGCCAGCAGTTTCGGACAGGGGTGGACAGATACGCAGTATTTT. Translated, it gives CASSFGQGWTDTQYF.

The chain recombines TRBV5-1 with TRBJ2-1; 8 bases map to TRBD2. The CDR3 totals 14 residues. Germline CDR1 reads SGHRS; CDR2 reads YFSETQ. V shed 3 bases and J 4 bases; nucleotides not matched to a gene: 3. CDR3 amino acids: CASSWSSGYNEQFF. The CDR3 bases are TGCGCCAGCAGCTGGTCTAGCGGGTACAATGAGCAGTTCTTC. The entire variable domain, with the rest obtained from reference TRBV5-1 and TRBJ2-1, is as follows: KAGVTQTPRYLIKTRGQQVTLSCSPISGHRSVSWYQQTPGQGLQFLFEYFSETQRNKGNFPGRFSGRQFSNSRSEMNVSTLELGDSALYLCASSWSSGYNEQFFGPGTRLTVL.

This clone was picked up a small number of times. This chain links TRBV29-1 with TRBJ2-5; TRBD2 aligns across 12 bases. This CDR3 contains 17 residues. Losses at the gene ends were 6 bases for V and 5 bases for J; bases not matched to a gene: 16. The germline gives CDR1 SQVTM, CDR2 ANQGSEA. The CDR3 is CSVERTSGIRITETQYF. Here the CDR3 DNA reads TGCAGCGTCGAACGGACTAGCGGGATTCGAATTACGGAGACCCAGTACTTC.

CDR3 in DNA: TGCAGCGTTGATATACAGGGAACTGGGGCCAACGTCCTGACTTTC. This sequence encodes CSVDIQGTGANVLTF. The chain carries TRBV29-1 and TRBJ2-6; weak D call: TRBD1 (6 bases). The V and J ends lost 3 bases and 2 bases respectively, with 11 bases between them. The CDR3 has 15 amino acids. Per the germline V gene, CDR1 is SQVTM and CDR2 is ANQGSEA.

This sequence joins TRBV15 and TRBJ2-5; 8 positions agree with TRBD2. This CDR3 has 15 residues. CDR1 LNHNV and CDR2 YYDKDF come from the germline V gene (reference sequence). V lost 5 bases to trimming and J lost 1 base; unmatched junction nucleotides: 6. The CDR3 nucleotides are TGTGCCACCAGCGTCTACGGACTAGCCCAAGAGACCCAGTACTTC. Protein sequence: CATSVYGLAQETQYF.

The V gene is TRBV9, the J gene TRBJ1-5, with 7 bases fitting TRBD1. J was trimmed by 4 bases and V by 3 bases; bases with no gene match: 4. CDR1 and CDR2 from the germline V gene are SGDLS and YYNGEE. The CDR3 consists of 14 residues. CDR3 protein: CASSDGTANQPQHF. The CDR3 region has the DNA TGTGCCAGCAGCGACGGGACAGCTAATCAGCCCCAGCATTTT.

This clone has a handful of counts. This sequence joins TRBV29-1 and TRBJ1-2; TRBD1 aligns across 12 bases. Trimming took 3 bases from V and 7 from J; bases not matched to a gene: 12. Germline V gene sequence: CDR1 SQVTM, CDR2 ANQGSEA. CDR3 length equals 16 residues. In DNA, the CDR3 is TGCAGCGTTGATCAACCTCCGGGACAGGGGGCCTCTGGCTACACCTTC. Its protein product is CSVDQPPGQGASGYTF. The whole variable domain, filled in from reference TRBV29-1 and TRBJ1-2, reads SAVISQKPSRDICQRGTSLTIQCQVDSQVTMMFWYRQQPGQSLTLIATANQGSEATYESGFVIDKFPISRPNLTFSTLTVSNMSPEDSSIYLCSVDQPPGQGASGYTFGSGTRLTVV.